What follows describes a single T cell receptor (beta chain). Generated by immunoSEQ multiplex PCR, the TCRdb table keeps only in-frame clones and is missing some. The sample shows under 400,000 clones, about 87% of them seen only once. These data come from a study of blood T cell repertoires in COVID-19. Across the whole study: T cells, B-cell-depleted T cells, or PBMCs supplied cDNA or gDNA.

V lost 6 bases to trimming and J lost 2 bases, with 10 bases between them. The CDR3 has 13 residues. Germline loops: CDR1 SNHLY, CDR2 FYNNEI. The chain joins TRBV2 to TRBJ1-2; D is ambiguous. The clonotype originates from a man between 40 and 49 years old in a cohort exposed to, infected with or recovered from COVID-19 (not recorded which). Sequenced sample: PBMCs or T cells enriched from blood (not recorded which). CDR3 sequence: CASSTGENYGYTF. CDR3 sequence (DNA): TGTGCCAGCAGCACCGGAGAGAACTATGGCTACACCTTC.